These 17 T cell receptor beta chains share one sample of origin, sequenced in a study of cytotoxic CD8 clonotypes in ibrutinib-treated CLL. The protocol was immunoSEQ multiplex PCR, while the TCRdb copy is restricted to in-frame clones and leaves out a portion. The sample contains about 200,000 clones, 70% of which appear only once. The input for sequencing was PBMCs, taken after 12 months of ibrutinib treatment. All receptors derive from a human donor with chronic lymphocytic leukemia.

V and J are TRBV30 and TRBJ1-3; D is unclear. This CDR3 region has 13 residues. Germline V CDR1 and CDR2: GTSNPN, SVGIG (reference sequence). The CDR3 DNA reads TGTGCTGTCGTTAGGGTGGATGGAAACACCATATATTTT. Its translation is CAVVRVDGNTIYF.

V is TRBV5-5 and J is TRBJ1-3; 8 bases map to TRBD1. Germline loops: CDR1 SGHKS, CDR2 YYEKEE (reference sequence). CDR3 length equals 16 residues. With 0 bases clipped from V and 4 bases from J, the junction kept 6 bases outside the gene matches. In nucleotides, the CDR3 is TGTGCCAGCAGCTTGGCACAGGGGGTGGGCGGAAACACCATATATTTT. Amino acids: CASSLAQGVGGNTIYF. The variable domain in full, with the rest retrieved from reference TRBV5-5 and TRBJ1-3, is DAGVTQSPTHLIKTRGQQVTLRCSPISGHKSVSWYQQVLGQGPQFIFQYYEKEERGRGNFPDRFSARQFPNYSSELNVNALLLGDSALYLCASSLAQGVGGNTIYFGEGSWLTVV.

The V call is TRBV9, the J call TRBJ2-5; D ambiguous. CDR1 is SGDLS and CDR2 is YYNGEE in the germline V gene. Trimming pared 3 bases from V and 5 bases from J, leaving 11 bases between. The CDR3 is 13 amino acids. As DNA, the CDR3 is TGTGCCAGCAGCGCCTCTCTTGGGGAGACCCAGTACTTC. This encodes CASSASLGETQYF.

This clone was seen more than once but under ten times. The chain employs TRBV27 and TRBJ1-1; D is unresolved. The CDR3 length is 12 residues. Germline V lookup: CDR1 MNHEY, CDR2 SMNVEV (reference sequence). The ends were cut back, 3 bases at V and 5 bases at J, with 7 bases in the middle. CDR3 DNA: TGTGCCAGCAGTTTTATCGGAACTGAAGCTTTCTTT. Translation gives CASSFIGTEAFF.

In nucleotides, the CDR3 is TGTGCCAGCAGTGAACCAGTCTTCTATGGCTACACCTTC. Translated: CASSEPVFYGYTF. J is TRBJ1-2 and V is TRBV6-1; no clear D gene. Trimming removed 2 bases from V and 4 bases from J, with 8 bases in between. CDR3 length equals 13 residues. In germline, CDR1 is MNHNS, CDR2 SASEGT.

CDR3 protein: CASRGIGQIYGYTF. DNA for the CDR3: TGTGCCAGCAGGGGGATCGGACAGATCTATGGCTACACCTTC. The chain uses TRBV11-2 and TRBJ1-2, with D maybe TRBD1 (6 bases). In germline, CDR1 is SGHAT, CDR2 FQNNGV. V was cut by 6 bases and J by 4 bases, with 15 bases left in between. This CDR3 spans 14 amino acids.

This sequence joins TRBV6-5 and TRBJ2-2, with D perhaps TRBD2 (5 bases). Trimming left V 2 bases short and J 10 bases short, with 17 bases between. In germline, CDR1 is MNHEY, CDR2 SVGAGI. The CDR3 contains 15 residues. CDR3 region: CASSYRGSGVEELFF. The CDR3 DNA follows: TGTGCCAGCAGTTACAGAGGGAGCGGCGTTGAGGAGCTGTTTTTT.

This sequence joins TRBV11-2 and TRBJ1-2; TRBD1 might be the D (6 bases). Between the trimmed V and J ends, which lost 8 bases and 6 bases, there was a span of 16 bases. Germline V gene lookup returns CDR1 SGHAT and CDR2 FQNNGV. The CDR3 runs to 13 residues. The CDR3 sequence: CASARGGHDGYTF. The CDR3, as DNA: TGTGCCAGCGCAAGGGGGGGGCACGATGGCTACACCTTC. Complete variable domain (other parts from reference TRBV11-2 and TRBJ1-2): EAGVAQSPRYKIIEKRQSVAFWCNPISGHATLYWYQQILGQGPKLLIQFQNNGVVDDSQLPKDRFSAERLKGVDSTLKIQPAKLEDSAVYLCASARGGHDGYTFGSGTRLTVV.

This clone has just one count. The gene calls are TRBV2 and TRBJ1-2, with TRBD1 matching over 8 bases. CDR3 length: 15 residues. CDR1 is SNHLY and CDR2 is FYNNEI in the germline V gene. The V gene end was trimmed by 4 bases and the J gene end by 8 bases; junction bases not matched to a gene: 12. CDR3 nucleotides: TGTGCCAGCAGTGTATTTGGGAGACAGGGGAAAGGCTACACCTTC. Protein: CASSVFGRQGKGYTF.

V and J are TRBV6-6 and TRBJ1-2; a weak D match, TRBD1 (6 bases). CDR3 length: 16 amino acids. Looked up from germline, CDR1 is MNHNY and CDR2 is SVGAGI (reference sequence). Trimming left V 3 bases short and J 2 bases short, with 16 bases between. The CDR3 bases are TGTGCCAGCAGTTATGGGAGTGTCAGGGGAAACTATGGCTACACCTTC. Translation: CASSYGSVRGNYGYTF.

This chain uses TRBV27 with TRBJ2-1, with D possibly matching TRBD2 (7 bases). Germline V gene data show CDR1 as MNHEY and CDR2 as SMNVEV (reference sequence). The CDR3 totals 11 residues. The V end lost 10 bases, the J end lost 10 bases, and 14 bases lay between the germline ends. The CDR3 loop is CATGRGAEQFF. The CDR3 coding sequence is TGTGCCACCGGACGGGGGGCCGAGCAGTTCTTC.

The chain employs TRBV7-2 and TRBJ2-5, with TRBD1 as a possible D gene (5 bases). The germline gives CDR1 SGHTA, CDR2 FQGNSA. CDR3 size: 13 residues. Trimming left V 1 base short and J 2 bases short, with 5 bases between. DNA for the CDR3: TGTGCCAGCAGCTTAGACAGGCAAGAGACCCAGTACTTC. This sequence encodes CASSLDRQETQYF.

The gene calls are TRBV9 and TRBJ2-1; 8 bases fit TRBD2. Germline V CDR1 and CDR2: SGDLS, YYNGEE. The CDR3 runs to 14 residues. The V gene end was trimmed by 4 bases and the J gene end by 6 bases; junction bases not matched to a gene: 6. The CDR3 loop reads CASSSSGNFNEQFF. CDR3 bases: TGTGCCAGCAGCAGTAGCGGGAACTTCAATGAGCAGTTCTTC.

This chain connects TRBV7-3 to TRBJ2-1, with 12 bases that match TRBD2. The CDR3 length is 15 residues. After removal of 3 bases from V and 8 bases from J, the junction contained 5 bases not matched to a gene. In germline, CDR1 is SGHTA, CDR2 FQGTGA. Here the CDR3 reads CASSFGLAGTDEQFF. Here the CDR3 DNA reads TGTGCCAGCAGCTTTGGACTAGCGGGGACGGATGAGCAGTTCTTC.

The chain links TRBV5-6 to TRBJ2-1; the match to TRBD2 covers 10 bases. The CDR3 is 15 residues long. The V segment lost 1 base and the J segment 7 bases; nucleotides outside the gene matches: 5. Per the germline V gene, CDR1 is SGHDT and CDR2 is YYEEEE. The DNA for the CDR3 is TGTGCCAGCAGCTTGTTACTAGCGGGATTGAATGAGCAGTTCTTC. It specifies CASSLLLAGLNEQFF.

The sample holds a few counts of this clone. The CDR3 loop is CASSVEGQGTEAFF. CDR3 coding DNA: TGTGCCAGCAGCGTAGAAGGGCAGGGAACTGAAGCTTTCTTT. The genes are TRBV9 and TRBJ1-1, with a possible D match to TRBD1 (5 bases). Germline V gene data show CDR1 as SGDLS and CDR2 as YYNGEE. This CDR3 has 14 residues. V lost 0 bases to trimming and J lost 5 bases, with 11 bases between them.

V is TRBV18 and J is TRBJ2-5; 9 nucleotides agree with TRBD1. This CDR3 comprises 14 residues. CDR1 and CDR2 from the germline V gene are KGHSH and LQKENI. The V segment lost 4 bases and the J segment 5 bases; nucleotides outside the gene matches: 5. CDR3 coding DNA: TGTGCCAGCTCACAGGGACAGGGTGGTGAGACCCAGTACTTC. It specifies CASSQGQGGETQYF.